These T cell receptor beta chains were read from a single sample in a study of PD-L1 blockade in urothelial cancer. Sequenced by immunoSEQ multiplex PCR; TCRdb stores in-frame clones only, minus some. This table has some 97,000 clones, roughly nine tenths appearing once. Here the sequenced sample was PBMCs, taken around atezolizumab (anti-PD-L1) treatment. Source of these receptors: an elderly woman with urothelial cancer. Both conserved end residues are part of each CDR3. The D gene is left open where the match is weak. Only some rows state a clone size, as once, few, many or a class for expanded clones.

V: TRBV2; D: NA; size: NA; J: TRBJ2-5; length: 16; CDR3: CASSRAGVGAQETQYF; DNA: TGTGCCAGCAGCAGGGCTGGGGTGGGGGCCCAAGAGACCCAGTACTTC
V: TRBV27; D: NA; size: NA; J: TRBJ2-5; length: 15; CDR3: CASSFGGTIRETQYF; DNA: TGTGCCAGCAGTTTCGGGGGAACTATTAGGGAGACCCAGTACTTC
V: TRBV4-2; D: NA; size: NA; J: TRBJ2-1; length: 15; CDR3: CASSQEATPYNEQFF; DNA: TGTGCCAGCAGCCAAGAGGCCACCCCCTACAATGAGCAGTTCTTC
V: TRBV28; D: TRBD2; size: NA; J: TRBJ2-7; length: 14; CDR3: CASIQREAFYEQYF; DNA: TGTGCCAGCATTCAGCGGGAGGCGTTCTACGAGCAGTACTTC
V: TRBV5-1; D: NA; size: NA; J: TRBJ1-1; length: 13; CDR3: CASSTATDTEAFF; DNA: TGCGCCAGCAGCACAGCCACCGACACTGAAGCTTTCTTT
V: TRBV25-1; D: NA; size: NA; J: TRBJ2-2; length: 12; CDR3: CANQGPGGELFF; DNA: TGTGCCAACCAGGGTCCGGGCGGGGAGCTGTTTTTT
V: TRBV29-1; D: NA; size: once; J: TRBJ2-7; length: 14; CDR3: CSVEAGGSTYEQYF; DNA: TGCAGCGTTGAAGCCGGGGGATCGACCTACGAGCAGTACTTC
V: TRBV9; D: NA; size: NA; J: TRBJ2-1; length: 13; CDR3: CASSPRTGIEQFF; DNA: TGTGCCAGCAGCCCCCGTACAGGGATTGAGCAGTTCTTC
V: TRBV18; D: NA; size: NA; J: TRBJ1-4; length: 14; CDR3: CASSPLATNEKLFF; DNA: TGTGCCAGCTCACCCCTTGCGACTAATGAAAAACTGTTTTTT
V: TRBV5-1; D: TRBD2; size: NA; J: TRBJ2-3; length: 16; CDR3: CASSLTASGGTDTQYF; DNA: TGCGCCAGCAGCTTGACCGCTAGCGGGGGGACAGATACGCAGTATTTT
V: TRBV27; D: TRBD2; size: NA; J: TRBJ2-7; length: 16; CDR3: CASSRAGLAGVYEQYF; DNA: TGTGCCAGCAGTCGAGCCGGACTAGCGGGAGTTTACGAGCAGTACTTC
V: TRBV21-1; D: NA; size: once; J: TRBJ2-7; length: 17; CDR3: CASSKPKLRETSEEQYF; DNA: TGTGCCAGCAGCAAACCCAAACTGCGGGAGACTTCGGAGGAGCAGTACTTC
V: TRBV27; D: TRBD1; size: few; J: TRBJ1-2; length: 14; CDR3: CASSLTGPRDGYTF; DNA: TGTGCCAGCAGTTTGACAGGGCCACGGGATGGCTACACCTTC
V: TRBV10-3; D: TRBD1; size: once; J: TRBJ1-2; length: 14; CDR3: CAISAGTGGSNEFF; DNA: TGTGCCATCAGTGCTGGGACAGGGGGGAGCAATGAGTTCTTC
V: TRBV5-1; D: TRBD2; size: NA; J: TRBJ2-3; length: 16; CDR3: CASSLVGSGSADTQYF; DNA: TGCGCCAGCAGCTTGGTGGGTAGCGGGAGCGCAGATACGCAGTATTTT
V: TRBV25-1; D: TRBD1; size: NA; J: TRBJ2-7; length: 14; CDR3: CASSLGTGLSEQYF; DNA: TGTGCCAGCAGCCTTGGGACAGGGTTAAGCGAGCAGTACTTC
V: TRBV7-2; D: TRBD1; size: NA; J: TRBJ1-3; length: 16; CDR3: CASSLGATGSGNTIYF; DNA: TGTGCCAGCAGCTTAGGCGCGACAGGGTCTGGAAACACCATATATTTT
V: TRBV5-1; D: NA; size: NA; J: TRBJ2-7; length: 12; CDR3: CASSSDSSEQYF; DNA: TGCGCCAGCTCGTCAGACTCTTCCGAGCAGTACTTC
V: TRBV29-1; D: TRBD1; size: NA; J: TRBJ1-1; length: 13; CDR3: CSGSAGGKAEAFF; DNA: TGCAGCGGGAGTGCAGGGGGCAAGGCTGAAGCTTTCTTT
V: TRBV7-9; D: TRBD2; size: NA; J: TRBJ2-5; length: 15; CDR3: CASSPQRDFQETQYF; DNA: TGTGCCAGCAGCCCCCAGCGGGACTTCCAAGAGACCCAGTACTTC
V: TRBV27; D: NA; size: NA; J: TRBJ2-7; length: 12; CDR3: CATKGGVYEQYF; DNA: TGTGCCACCAAGGGGGGGGTGTACGAGCAGTACTTC
V: TRBV6-1; D: NA; size: NA; J: TRBJ1-1; length: 13; CDR3: CASHRAGGTEAFF; DNA: TGTGCCAGTCACAGGGCGGGGGGCACTGAAGCTTTCTTT
V: TRBV25-1; D: TRBD2; size: NA; J: TRBJ2-1; length: 17; CDR3: CASRGRRLAGLGNEQFF; DNA: TGTGCCAGCAGAGGAAGGAGACTAGCGGGACTCGGGAATGAGCAGTTCTTC
V: TRBV5-4; D: NA; size: once; J: TRBJ2-6; length: 15; CDR3: CASSLEGQAKLVLTF; DNA: TGTGCCAGCAGCTTGGAGGGGCAGGCAAAACTCGTCCTGACTTTC
V: TRBV5-1; D: TRBD1; size: NA; J: TRBJ2-5; length: 13; CDR3: CASSLTGAETQYF; DNA: TGCGCCAGCAGCTTGACAGGGGCAGAGACCCAGTACTTC
V: TRBV14; D: TRBD2; size: once; J: TRBJ2-1; length: 15; CDR3: CASSSGRENYNEQFF; DNA: TGTGCCAGCAGTAGCGGGAGGGAAAACTACAATGAGCAGTTCTTC
V: TRBV19; D: TRBD2; size: NA; J: TRBJ2-1; length: 15; CDR3: CASTSRTRARNEQFF; DNA: TGTGCCAGTACCTCCAGGACTAGAGCGAGGAATGAGCAGTTCTTC
V: TRBV18; D: TRBD2; size: NA; J: TRBJ2-7; length: 16; CDR3: CASSRPGTSGRAEQYF; DNA: TGTGCCAGCTCACGACCTGGGACTAGCGGGAGGGCCGAGCAGTACTTC
V: TRBV28; D: NA; size: NA; J: TRBJ1-2; length: 15; CDR3: CASSAPMGLNYGYTF; DNA: TGTGCCAGCAGTGCTCCGATGGGGCTCAACTATGGCTACACCTTC
V: TRBV6-5; D: TRBD2; size: once; J: TRBJ2-1; length: 16; CDR3: CASSYLAGGSYNEQFF; DNA: TGTGCCAGCAGTTACTTAGCGGGAGGCTCCTACAATGAGCAGTTCTTC
V: TRBV15; D: NA; size: NA; J: TRBJ2-5; length: 15; CDR3: CATSRPDRVQETQYF; DNA: TGTGCCACCAGCAGACCCGACAGAGTACAAGAGACCCAGTACTTC
V: TRBV19; D: TRBD1; size: NA; J: TRBJ1-2; length: 15; CDR3: CASALIRDSNYGYTF; DNA: TGTGCCAGTGCCTTAATCAGGGACAGCAACTATGGCTACACCTTC
V: TRBV2; D: TRBD1; size: NA; J: TRBJ1-5; length: 16; CDR3: CASSGQDRALTQPQHF; DNA: TGTGCCAGCAGTGGGCAGGACAGGGCTCTGACTCAGCCCCAGCATTTT
V: TRBV19; D: NA; size: NA; J: TRBJ1-1; length: 14; CDR3: CASRYRGLDTEAFF; DNA: TGTGCCAGTAGGTATCGGGGGTTGGACACTGAAGCTTTCTTT
V: TRBV5-4; D: NA; size: NA; J: TRBJ2-7; length: 16; CDR3: CASSLEGGGTPVEQYF; DNA: TGTGCCAGCAGTCTGGAGGGTGGCGGGACCCCGGTCGAGCAGTACTTC
V: TRBV14; D: NA; size: once; J: TRBJ1-1; length: 11; CDR3: CASSQFAEAFF; DNA: TGTGCCAGCAGCCAATTCGCTGAAGCTTTCTTT
V: TRBV9; D: TRBD2; size: NA; J: TRBJ2-1; length: 16; CDR3: CASSSSGTSVNNEQFF; DNA: TGTGCCAGCAGCTCATCCGGGACTAGCGTAAACAATGAGCAGTTCTTC
V: TRBV29-1; D: TRBD1; size: NA; J: TRBJ2-1; length: 11; CDR3: CSGGQGYEQFF; DNA: TGCAGCGGTGGACAGGGCTATGAGCAGTTCTTC
V: TRBV2; D: NA; size: NA; J: TRBJ1-3; length: 14; CDR3: CASSPGTLGNTIYF; DNA: TGTGCCAGCAGTCCCGGGACACTCGGAAACACCATATATTTT
V: TRBV7-9; D: TRBD2; size: NA; J: TRBJ2-5; length: 15; CDR3: CASSSPGLGGETQYF; DNA: TGTGCCAGCAGCTCCCCGGGACTCGGGGGGGAGACCCAGTACTTC
V: TRBV7-9; D: TRBD2; size: NA; J: TRBJ2-3; length: 15; CDR3: CASSLGSGRADTQYF; DNA: TGTGCCAGCAGCTTAGGTAGCGGGAGGGCAGATACGCAGTATTTT
V: TRBV7-9; D: NA; size: NA; J: TRBJ1-1; length: 14; CDR3: CASSLGGVDTEAFF; DNA: TGTGCCAGCAGCTTAGGGGGGGTTGACACTGAAGCTTTCTTT
V: TRBV5-1; D: NA; size: NA; J: TRBJ1-5; length: 13; CDR3: CASSPDGVQPQHF; DNA: TGCGCCAGCAGCCCGGACGGGGTCCAGCCCCAGCATTTT
V: TRBV7-9; D: NA; size: NA; J: TRBJ2-6; length: 17; CDR3: CASSLGDLGRGANVLTF; DNA: TGTGCCAGCAGCTTAGGGGACCTTGGGAGGGGGGCCAACGTCCTGACTTTC
V: TRBV7-9; D: NA; size: NA; J: TRBJ2-5; length: 14; CDR3: CASSLGRGKETQYF; DNA: TGTGCCAGCAGCTTAGGCCGAGGAAAGGAGACCCAGTACTTC
V: TRBV28; D: TRBD1; size: NA; J: TRBJ2-4; length: 17; CDR3: CASSTERGQGARDIQYF; DNA: TGTGCCAGCAGTACCGAAAGGGGACAGGGGGCTAGGGACATTCAGTACTTC
V: TRBV28; D: NA; size: NA; J: TRBJ1-2; length: 13; CDR3: CASSFWQTYGYTF; DNA: TGTGCCAGCAGTTTTTGGCAAACCTATGGCTACACCTTC
V: TRBV7-9; D: NA; size: few; J: TRBJ1-3; length: 14; CDR3: CASSLSISGNTIYF; DNA: TGTGCCAGCAGCTTAAGCATCTCTGGAAACACCATATATTTT
V: TRBV27; D: NA; size: NA; J: TRBJ2-2; length: 14; CDR3: CASSWWVGTGELFF; DNA: TGTGCCAGCAGTTGGTGGGTCGGGACCGGGGAGCTGTTTTTT
V: TRBV13; D: NA; size: NA; J: TRBJ1-3; length: 14; CDR3: CASSSRGAGNTIYF; DNA: TGTGCCAGCAGCTCCCGGGGAGCTGGAAACACCATATATTTT
V: TRBV28; D: NA; size: NA; J: TRBJ1-2; length: 15; CDR3: CASSLQIRVATGYTF; DNA: TGTGCCAGCAGTTTACAGATCCGGGTAGCCACTGGCTACACCTTC
V: TRBV27; D: NA; size: NA; J: TRBJ1-1; length: 15; CDR3: CASSTRTELNTEAFF; DNA: TGTGCCAGCAGTACACGGACAGAGTTGAACACTGAAGCTTTCTTT
V: TRBV5-4; D: TRBD2; size: NA; J: TRBJ2-3; length: 16; CDR3: CASSLPLAGEGATQYF; DNA: TGTGCCAGCAGTTTACCCCTAGCGGGAGAAGGAGCCACGCAGTATTTT
V: TRBV2; D: NA; size: NA; J: TRBJ1-4; length: 15; CDR3: CASSEGRGMVEKLFF; DNA: TGTGCCAGCAGTGAGGGAAGGGGGATGGTTGAAAAACTGTTTTTT
V: TRBV27; D: NA; size: once; J: TRBJ2-1; length: 15; CDR3: CASSPSGRPYNEQFF; DNA: TGTGCCAGCAGCCCCTCTGGGAGGCCTTACAATGAGCAGTTCTTC
V: TRBV27; D: TRBD1; size: NA; J: TRBJ1-2; length: 14; CDR3: CASRPGQGAYGYTF; DNA: TGTGCCAGCAGACCGGGACAGGGGGCTTATGGCTACACCTTC
V: TRBV19; D: TRBD1; size: NA; J: TRBJ1-5; length: 20; CDR3: CASSIAGPGQGVGSNQPQHF; DNA: TGTGCCAGTAGTATAGCCGGCCCGGGACAGGGAGTCGGAAGCAATCAGCCCCAGCATTTT
V: TRBV28; D: TRBD1; size: once; J: TRBJ2-2; length: 15; CDR3: CASSPGTGITGELFF; DNA: TGTGCCAGCAGTCCCGGGACAGGGATCACCGGGGAGCTGTTTTTT
V: TRBV15; D: NA; size: NA; J: TRBJ1-5; length: 15; CDR3: CATSHPQGSGQPQHF; DNA: TGTGCCACCAGCCACCCCCAGGGCTCTGGGCAGCCCCAGCATTTT